One and the same sample provided the 9 T cell receptor beta chains below, sequenced in a study of blood T cell repertoires in COVID-19. Some clones are missing from TCRdb's copy, which holds only in-frame ones; the method was immunoSEQ multiplex PCR. The repertoire has roughly 180,000 clones, around 80% of them found once; the top ten carry roughly 11%. The sample consisted of PBMCs or T cells enriched from blood (not recorded which). These receptors all come from a man aged 45-60 years who had recovered from COVID-19.

The CDR3 nucleotides are TGTGCCAGCACCCGCCGGGACAGGGGTAGTGAAAAACTGTTTTTT. Translated: CASTRRDRGSEKLFF. This chain uses TRBV28 with TRBJ1-4; TRBD1 matches 10 bases. Trimming at V came to 7 bases and at J to 7 bases, leaving 9 bases not matched to a gene. This CDR3 comprises 15 residues. Germline V CDR1 and CDR2: MDHEN, SYDVKM.

This sequence joins TRBV18 and TRBJ1-4, with TRBD1 identical over 8 bases. This CDR3 comprises 16 residues. Germline values: CDR1 KGHSH, CDR2 LQKENI. The trim removed 3 bases at V and 5 bases at J, leaving 8 bases unmatched. As DNA, the CDR3 is TGTGCCAGCTCACCCGGACAGGGCCGAACAAATGAAAAACTGTTTTTT. It is translated as CASSPGQGRTNEKLFF.

This chain joins TRBV10-1 and TRBJ2-3; 7 bases align to TRBD1. The V and J ends lost 8 bases and 2 bases, in that order; junction bases with no gene match: 4. In germline, CDR1 is WNHNN, CDR2 SYGVQD (reference sequence). The length of the CDR3 is 13 residues. The CDR3 DNA is TGCGCCAGCTGGGACAGCACCACAGATACGCAGTATTTT. Amino acids: CASWDSTTDTQYF.

The chain employs TRBV24-1 and TRBJ2-7; TRBD2 matches 8 bases. This CDR3 comprises 14 residues. V gave up 3 bases and J gave up 5 bases; unmatched junction bases: 5. Germline V gene sequence: CDR1 KGHDR, CDR2 SFDVKD. The CDR3 region is CATSDDSGIHEQYF. Written as DNA, the CDR3 is TGTGCCACCAGTGATGATAGCGGGATTCACGAGCAGTACTTC.

The chain uses TRBV6-5 and TRBJ2-7, with unresolved D. The germline V and J ends were trimmed by 4 bases and 6 bases, with 7 bases remaining between them. The CDR3 spans 11 residues. Germline CDR1 is MNHEY and CDR2 is SVGAGI. The CDR3 sequence is CASSSPSEQYF. The CDR3 coding sequence is TGTGCCAGCAGTTCCCCCTCCGAGCAGTACTTC.

The chain employs TRBV28 and TRBJ2-7, with D possibly matching TRBD2 (7 bases). The CDR3 consists of 13 residues. The germline V gene has CDR1 MDHEN and CDR2 SYDVKM. Trimming cost V 7 bases and J 5 bases, with 15 bases left between them. The CDR3 here is CASTVGGADEQYF. DNA for the CDR3: TGTGCCAGCACCGTGGGGGGGGCGGACGAGCAGTACTTC.

V gene TRBV6-4 combines with J gene TRBJ1-2; tentative D call: TRBD1 (5 bases). The CDR3 totals 14 residues. Germline V gives CDR1 MRHNA, CDR2 SNTAGT. V gave up 3 bases and J gave up 3 bases, with 11 bases separating them. DNA of the CDR3: TGTGCCAGCAGTGAGAGAGGAGGGGACTATGGCTACACCTTC. Protein sequence: CASSERGGDYGYTF.

The rearrangement joins TRBV28 to TRBJ1-5, with TRBD1 matching over 9 bases. Trimming at V came to 4 bases and at J to 5 bases, leaving 3 bases not matched to a gene. The length of the CDR3 is 14 residues. The germline gives CDR1 MDHEN, CDR2 SYDVKM. The CDR3 protein is CASSSTGGHQPQHF. CDR3 sequence (DNA): TGTGCCAGCAGTTCGACAGGGGGGCATCAGCCCCAGCATTTT.

The chain joins TRBV6-5 to TRBJ1-1, with D tentatively TRBD1 (5 bases). This CDR3 is built from 14 residues. Germline-derived CDR1 and CDR2 are MNHEY and SVGAGI. V was trimmed by 5 bases and J by 5 bases, leaving 15 bases between them. The CDR3 DNA is TGTGCCAGCAGTCAACAGGTACTGGGGACTGAAGCTTTCTTT. It translates to CASSQQVLGTEAFF.